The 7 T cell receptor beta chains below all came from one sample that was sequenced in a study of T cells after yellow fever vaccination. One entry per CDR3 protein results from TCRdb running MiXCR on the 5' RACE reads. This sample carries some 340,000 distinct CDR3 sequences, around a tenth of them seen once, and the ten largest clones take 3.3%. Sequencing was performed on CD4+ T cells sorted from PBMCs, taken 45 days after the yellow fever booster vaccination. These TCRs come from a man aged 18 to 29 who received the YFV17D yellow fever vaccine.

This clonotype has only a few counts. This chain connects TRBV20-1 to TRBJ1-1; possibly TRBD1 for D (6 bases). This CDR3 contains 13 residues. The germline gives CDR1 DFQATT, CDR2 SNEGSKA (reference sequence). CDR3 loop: CSPGKGGNTEAFF. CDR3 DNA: TGCAGCCCCGGGAAAGGGGGGAACACTGAAGCTTTCTTT.

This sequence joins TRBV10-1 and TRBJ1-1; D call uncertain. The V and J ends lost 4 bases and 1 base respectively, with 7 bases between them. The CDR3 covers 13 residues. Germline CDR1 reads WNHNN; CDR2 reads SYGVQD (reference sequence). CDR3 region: CASSVAENTEAFF. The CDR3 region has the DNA TGCGCCAGCAGTGTGGCAGAGAACACTGAAGCTTTCTTT.

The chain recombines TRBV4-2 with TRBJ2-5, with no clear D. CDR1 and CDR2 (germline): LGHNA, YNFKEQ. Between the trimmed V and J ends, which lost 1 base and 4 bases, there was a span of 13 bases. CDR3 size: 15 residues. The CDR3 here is CASSQGDTFGETQYF. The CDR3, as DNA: TGTGCCAGCAGCCAAGGAGACACATTTGGAGAGACCCAGTACTTC.

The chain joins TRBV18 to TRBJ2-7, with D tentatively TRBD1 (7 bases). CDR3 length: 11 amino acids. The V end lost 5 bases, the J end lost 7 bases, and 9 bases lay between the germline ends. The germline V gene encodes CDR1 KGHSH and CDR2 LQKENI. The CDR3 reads CASSAGGEQYF. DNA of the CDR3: TGTGCCAGCTCAGCAGGGGGGGAGCAGTACTTC. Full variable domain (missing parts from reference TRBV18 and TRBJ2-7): NAGVMQNPRHLVRRRGQEARLRCSPMKGHSHVYWYRQLPEEGLKFMVYLQKENIIDESGMPKERFSAEFPKEGPSILRIQQVVRGDSAAYFCASSAGGEQYFGPGTRLTVT.

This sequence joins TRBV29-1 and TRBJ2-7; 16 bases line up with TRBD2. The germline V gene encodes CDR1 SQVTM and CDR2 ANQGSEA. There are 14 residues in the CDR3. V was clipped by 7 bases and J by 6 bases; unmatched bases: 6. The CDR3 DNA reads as TGCAGCGCGGGACTAGCGGGGGGGCTGGCCGAGCAGTACTTC. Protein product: CSAGLAGGLAEQYF.

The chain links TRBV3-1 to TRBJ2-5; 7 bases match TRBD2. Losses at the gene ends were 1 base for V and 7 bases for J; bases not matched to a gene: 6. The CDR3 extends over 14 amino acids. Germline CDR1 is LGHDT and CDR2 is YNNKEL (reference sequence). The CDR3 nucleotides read TGTGCCAGCAGCCAAGCGGGGGGATCGAGGACCCAGTACTTC. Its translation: CASSQAGGSRTQYF.

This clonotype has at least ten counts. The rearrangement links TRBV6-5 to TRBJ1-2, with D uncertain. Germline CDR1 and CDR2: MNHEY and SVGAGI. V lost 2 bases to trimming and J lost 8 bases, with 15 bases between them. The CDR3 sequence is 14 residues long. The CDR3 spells CASSYGILTGGYTF. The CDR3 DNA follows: TGTGCCAGCAGTTACGGCATACTAACGGGAGGCTACACCTTC.